This record concerns one T cell receptor beta chain sequence. Its antigen is not known. Time point of the sample: blood 4 weeks post-SBRT, at nephrectomy. Treatment here: 15 Gy SBRT to primary tumor, nephrectomy 4 weeks later. Nephrectomy followed 15 Gy stereotactic body radiation by 4 weeks. Radiation-treated patients gave blood at baseline, week 2 and week 4. This renal cell carcinoma was of the clear cell type. The V gene end was trimmed by 0 bases and the J gene end by 4 bases; junction bases not matched to a gene: 3. This CDR3 has 15 residues. From germline, CDR1 is SGHRS and CDR2 YFSETQ. This sample was taken from a study of radiation and T cells in renal cell carcinoma. Study findings and constraints: In blood, top tumor clones expanded by 2 weeks, shrinking by 4.

Produced via immunoSEQ multiplex PCR; TCRdb's table is partial and in-frame only. Of 150,000 or so clones in the sample, around 89% were seen once. The rearrangement links TRBV5-1 to TRBJ2-3; 9 nucleotides match TRBD2. This material consisted of blood, taken from a patient whose treatment included radiotherapy and nephrectomy. The receptor's source is a woman between 50 and 59 years old with renal cell carcinoma. The CDR3 loop is CASSLEGLASDTQYF. CDR3 nucleotide sequence: TGCGCCAGCAGCTTGGAGGGACTAGCTTCAGATACGCAGTATTTT.